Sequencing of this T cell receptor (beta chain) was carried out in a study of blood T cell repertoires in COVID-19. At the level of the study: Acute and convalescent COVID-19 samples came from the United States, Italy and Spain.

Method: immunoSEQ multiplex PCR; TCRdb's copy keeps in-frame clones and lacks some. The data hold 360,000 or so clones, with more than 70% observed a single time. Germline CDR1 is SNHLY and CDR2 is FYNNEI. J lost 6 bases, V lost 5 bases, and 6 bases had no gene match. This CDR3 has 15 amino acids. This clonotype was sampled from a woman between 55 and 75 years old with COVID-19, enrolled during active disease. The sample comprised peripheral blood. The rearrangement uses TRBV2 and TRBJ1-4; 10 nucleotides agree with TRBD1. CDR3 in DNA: TGTGCCAGCAGTAGAGCCGGGACAGGGGATGAAAAACTGTTTTTT. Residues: CASSRAGTGDEKLFF.